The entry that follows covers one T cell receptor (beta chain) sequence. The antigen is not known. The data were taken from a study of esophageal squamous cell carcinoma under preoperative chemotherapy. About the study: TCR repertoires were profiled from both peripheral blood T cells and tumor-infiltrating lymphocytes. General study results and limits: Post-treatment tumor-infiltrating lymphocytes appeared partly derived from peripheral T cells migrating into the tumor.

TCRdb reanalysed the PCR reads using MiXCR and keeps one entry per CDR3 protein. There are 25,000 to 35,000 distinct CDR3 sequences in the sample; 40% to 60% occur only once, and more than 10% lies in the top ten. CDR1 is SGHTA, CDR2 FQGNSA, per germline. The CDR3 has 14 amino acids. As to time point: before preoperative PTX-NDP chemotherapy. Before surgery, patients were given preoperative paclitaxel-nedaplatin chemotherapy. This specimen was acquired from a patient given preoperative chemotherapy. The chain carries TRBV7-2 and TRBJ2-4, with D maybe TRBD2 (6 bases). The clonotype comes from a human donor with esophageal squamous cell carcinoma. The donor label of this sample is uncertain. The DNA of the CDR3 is TGTGGCGGCACGGGGCGGGGAGCCACAGACACGCAGTACTTC. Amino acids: CGGTGRGATDTQYF.